Following are 24 T cell receptor beta chains from one sample sequenced in a study of stem cell transplantation in POMP-related autoinflammatory disease. The repertoire was sequenced with immunoSEQ multiplex PCR; TCRdb's copy has only in-frame clones and lacks some. The sample holds 25,000 to 30,000 clones, more than 75% seen once. The material sequenced was CD4+ T cells from PBMCs, taken before stem cell transplantation. These receptors were obtained from a human donor with POMP-related autoinflammation and immune dysregulation (PRAID).

This clone showed up just once. In nucleotides, the CDR3 is TGTGCCAGCAGCAAAGTAAGCTCAAAAGAGACCCAGTACTTC. Translated: CASSKVSSKETQYF. The chain has TRBV21-1 and TRBJ2-5; TRBD2 reflects the table's D call only, with no check against the DNA. TRBV21-1 is an annotated pseudogene. The CDR3 loop spans 14 amino acids.

As regards this clone: One end of the junction is discordant with germline, which a read error may explain. V is TRBV5-1 and J is TRBJ2-7; 9 nucleotides agree with TRBD2. Germline CDR1 SGHRS, CDR2 YFSETQ. The CDR3 loop spans 15 amino acids. CDR3 sequence reads: CASSDLAGPSHEQYF. For the CDR3, the DNA is TGCGCCAGCAGCGATCTAGCGGGGCCCTCCCACGAGCAGTACTTC. Full variable domain (rest looked up from reference TRBV5-1 and TRBJ2-7): KAGVTQTPRYLIKTRGQQVTLSCSPISGHRSVSWYQQTPGQGLQFLFEYFSETQRNKGNFPGRFSGRQFSNSRSEMNVSTLELGDSALYLCASSDLAGPSHEQYFGPGTRLTVT.

The chain combines TRBV27 with TRBJ2-7, with D perhaps matching TRBD1 (6 bases). In germline, CDR1 is MNHEY, CDR2 SMNVEV (reference sequence). The CDR3 is made up of 14 amino acids. The V and J ends lost 5 bases and 0 bases respectively, with 11 bases between them. The CDR3 loop reads CASSLTGYSYEQYF. The CDR3 DNA reads TGTGCCAGCAGTCTCACAGGGTACTCCTACGAGCAGTACTTC.

This clone was counted a few times. The chain is built from TRBV5-8 and TRBJ1-5; 8 positions agree with TRBD1. Germline CDR1 and CDR2: SGHTS and YDEGEE. V shed 2 bases, J shed 4 bases, and the junction held 5 bases outside the gene matches. CDR3 length: 15 amino acids. The CDR3 is CASSFDRGINQPQHF. In DNA, the CDR3 is TGTGCCAGCAGCTTCGACAGGGGAATTAATCAGCCCCAGCATTTT.

This clone was seen only once. The rearrangement links TRBV7-8 to TRBJ2-3; unclear D gene. The CDR3 loop spans 12 amino acids. Deletions cut 5 bases from V and 5 bases from J, with 8 bases between. Germline assignment: CDR1 SGHVS and CDR2 FQNEAQ. For the CDR3, the DNA is TGTGCCAGCAGCCGGACGATAGATACGCAGTATTTT. Its protein is CASSRTIDTQYF.

The gene calls are TRBV5-1 and TRBJ1-1, with 7 bases lining up with TRBD1. Germline V gene data show CDR1 as SGHRS and CDR2 as YFSETQ. V lost 2 bases, J lost 3 bases, and 4 bases stayed unmatched. This CDR3 comprises 14 residues. The CDR3 nucleotides are TGCGCCAGCAGCTTACAGGGGCCGGACACTGAAGCTTTCTTT. This encodes CASSLQGPDTEAFF.

This clone was seen just once. The chain has TRBV7-2 and TRBJ1-2; D gene ambiguous. V was cut by 2 bases and J by 0 bases, with 13 bases left in between. Germline V gene data show CDR1 as SGHTA and CDR2 as FQGNSA. The CDR3 covers 16 residues. This CDR3 is CASSLSDGPSNYGYTF. CDR3 nucleotides: TGTGCCAGCAGCTTATCGGATGGACCATCTAACTATGGCTACACCTTC.

The genes are TRBV27 and TRBJ2-2; 8 bases are a match to TRBD2. CDR1 and CDR2 from the germline V gene are MNHEY and SMNVEV (reference sequence). There are 18 residues in the CDR3. Trimming took 6 bases from V and 2 from J; bases not matched to a gene: 14. CDR3 nucleotide sequence: TGTGCCAGCAGAGGGACTAGGTTGAGGGCGAAAAACACCGGGGAGCTGTTTTTT. This codes for CASRGTRLRAKNTGELFF.

The V call is TRBV7-2, the J call TRBJ2-7; 11 bases fit TRBD2. In germline, CDR1 is SGHTA, CDR2 FQGNSA. V shed 7 bases and J 6 bases; nucleotides not matched to a gene: 5. CDR3 length: 13 residues. The CDR3 DNA is TGTGCCAGCACACTAGCGGGGGCGACCGAGCAGTACTTC. This gives the protein CASTLAGATEQYF.

J is TRBJ2-2 and V is TRBV18; D remains unclear. Trimming pared 3 bases from V and 2 bases from J, leaving 16 bases between. The CDR3 has 17 residues. The V gene's germline CDR1 is KGHSH and CDR2 LQKENI. The chain's CDR3 is CASSPIIELRNTGELFF. CDR3 DNA sequence: TGTGCCAGCTCACCCATAATCGAACTGAGAAACACCGGGGAGCTGTTTTTT.

This clone was counted once. The chain uses TRBV7-3 and TRBJ2-5, with a tentative D call TRBD2 (5 bases). The V gene lost 0 bases and the J gene lost 5 bases, with 7 bases spanning the gap. Germline CDR1 and CDR2: SGHTA and FQGTGA. The CDR3 length is 13 residues. For the CDR3, the DNA is TGTGCCAGCAGCTTAACGACTACCGAGACCCAGTACTTC. Translated: CASSLTTTETQYF.

The chain has TRBV9 and TRBJ2-3; weak D call: TRBD2 (6 bases). The CDR3 has 15 residues. The germline V gene encodes CDR1 SGDLS and CDR2 YYNGEE. V dropped 0 bases and J dropped 8 bases, with 16 bases sitting between them. The CDR3 spells CASSVGSGRGGTQYF. For the CDR3, the DNA is TGTGCCAGCAGCGTAGGGTCAGGCCGGGGAGGTACGCAGTATTTT.

V gene TRBV10-2 combines with J gene TRBJ2-1; D remains unclear. Germline assignment: CDR1 WSHSY and CDR2 SAAADI. V was clipped by 2 bases and J by 5 bases, with 10 bases between them. CDR3 size: 14 residues. Here the CDR3 DNA reads TGCGCCAGCAGTGAGGTTAGCTCGCACAATGAGCAGTTCTTC. It specifies CASSEVSSHNEQFF.

The CDR3 loop reads CAWSTQTEPYYSNQPQHF. CDR3 sequence (DNA): TGTGCCTGGAGTACTCAGACGGAACCCTATTATAGCAATCAGCCCCAGCATTTT. The chain combines TRBV30 with TRBJ1-5; D is uncertain. Between the trimmed V and J ends, which lost 2 bases and 0 bases, there was a span of 20 bases. CDR1 is GTSNPN and CDR2 is SVGIG in the germline V gene (reference sequence). The CDR3 is 18 amino acids.

This chain connects TRBV4-1 to TRBJ1-2; D might be TRBD1 (6 bases). The CDR3 is 15 residues long. Trimming left V 0 bases short and J 7 bases short, with 15 bases between. CDR1 is MGHRA and CDR2 is YSYEKL in the germline V gene. The CDR3 loop is CASSQDAGVGGGYTF. The CDR3, as DNA: TGCGCCAGCAGCCAAGATGCAGGGGTCGGGGGTGGCTACACCTTC.

This clone is a singleton in its sample. The V and J genes are TRBV4-1 and TRBJ1-5; weak D call: TRBD1 (5 bases). Per germline, CDR1 MGHRA and CDR2 YSYEKL. V was cut by 0 bases and J by 8 bases, with 14 bases left in between. This CDR3 comprises 15 residues. CDR3 sequence: CASSQDSGGGEPQHF. DNA of the CDR3: TGCGCCAGCAGCCAAGATAGTGGCGGGGGTGAGCCCCAGCATTTT.

J is TRBJ2-5 and V is TRBV29-1, with D perhaps given as TRBD1 or TRBD2 (5 bases each). The CDR3 contains 12 residues. Germline V gene data show CDR1 as SQVTM and CDR2 as ANQGSEA. V shed 8 bases and J shed 1 base, with 11 bases lying between them. The chain's CDR3 is CSSFGGQETQYF. The DNA for the CDR3 is TGCAGCTCATTTGGGGGCCAAGAGACCCAGTACTTC.

V is TRBV7-2 and J is TRBJ2-2, with a tentative D call TRBD2 (6 bases). CDR1 is SGHTA and CDR2 is FQGNSA in the germline V gene. Trimming pared 4 bases from V and 5 bases from J, leaving 14 bases between. This CDR3 contains 15 residues. The DNA of the CDR3 is TGTGCCAGCAGCTGGGCTAGCGCCACAACCGGGGAGCTGTTTTTT. This gives the protein CASSWASATTGELFF. The full variable domain, rest sourced from reference TRBV7-2 and TRBJ2-2, is GAGVSQSPSNKVTEKGKDVELRCDPISGHTALYWYRQSLGQGLEFLIYFQGNSAPDKSGLPSDRFSAERTGGSVSTLTIQRTQQEDSAVYLCASSWASATTGELFFGEGSRLTVL.

The CDR3, as DNA: TGTGCCGGCAAGGGGGAGGGTGGAGGAGATACGCAGTATTTT. Protein sequence: CAGKGEGGGDTQYF. The V and J genes are TRBV10-3 and TRBJ2-3, with a tentative D call TRBD2 (7 bases). This CDR3 spans 14 amino acids. Trimming removed 11 bases at V and 5 bases at J, with 20 bases between. Per the germline V gene, CDR1 is ENHRY and CDR2 is SYGVKD.

The gene calls are TRBV9 and TRBJ2-7, with D possibly matching TRBD2 (6 bases). V dropped 0 bases and J dropped 1 base, with 14 bases sitting between them. The length of the CDR3 is 16 residues. CDR1 is SGDLS and CDR2 is YYNGEE in the germline V gene. This CDR3 reads CASSVEGLLSSYEQYF. The CDR3 nucleotides read TGTGCCAGCAGCGTAGAGGGACTCCTAAGTTCCTACGAGCAGTACTTC.

The chain carries TRBV15 and TRBJ1-1, with D possibly being TRBD1 (6 bases). V dropped 1 base and J dropped 1 base, with 10 bases sitting between them. CDR3 size: 15 residues. The germline gives CDR1 LNHNV, CDR2 YYDKDF (reference sequence). The CDR3 loop reads CATSRGGAGNTEAFF. For the CDR3, the DNA is TGTGCCACCAGCAGAGGGGGGGCAGGGAACACTGAAGCTTTCTTT.

The V and J genes are TRBV5-6 and TRBJ2-3; D ambiguous. The CDR3 runs 13 residues. The V gene lost 2 bases and the J gene lost 6 bases, with 10 bases spanning the gap. Germline CDR1 reads SGHDT; CDR2 reads YYEEEE. DNA for the CDR3: TGTGCCAGCAGCTTAGGCCTCGACGATACGCAGTATTTT. Protein: CASSLGLDDTQYF.

The V and J genes are TRBV28 and TRBJ1-2, with D maybe TRBD1 (5 bases). Germline CDR1 is MDHEN and CDR2 is SYDVKM. The CDR3 is 14 residues long. The V and J ends lost 5 bases and 4 bases respectively, with 14 bases between them. This CDR3 is CASSGAGTVYGYTF. In DNA form, the CDR3 reads TGTGCCAGCAGTGGCGCCGGGACGGTCTATGGCTACACCTTC.

The chain links TRBV9 to TRBJ2-1, with TRBD2 identical over 8 bases. J lost 6 bases, V lost 0 bases, and 5 bases had no gene match. Germline V lookup: CDR1 SGDLS, CDR2 YYNGEE. The CDR3 extends over 15 amino acids. The CDR3 nucleotides are TGTGCCAGCAGCGTAGGGGGTAGCGGGGCCAATGAGCAGTTCTTC. Its protein product is CASSVGGSGANEQFF.